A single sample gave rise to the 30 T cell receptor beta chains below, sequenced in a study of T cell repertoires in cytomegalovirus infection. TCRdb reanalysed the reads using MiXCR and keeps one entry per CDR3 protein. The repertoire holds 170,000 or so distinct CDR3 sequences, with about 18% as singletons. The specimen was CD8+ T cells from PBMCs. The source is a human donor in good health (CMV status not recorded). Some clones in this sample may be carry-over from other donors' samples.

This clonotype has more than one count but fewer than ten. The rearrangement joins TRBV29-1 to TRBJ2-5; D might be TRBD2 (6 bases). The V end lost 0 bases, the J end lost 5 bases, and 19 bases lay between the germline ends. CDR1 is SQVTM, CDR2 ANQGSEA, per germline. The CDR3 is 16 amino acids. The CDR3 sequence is CSVEDPRARGMETQYF. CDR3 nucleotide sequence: TGCAGCGTTGAAGATCCCCGAGCTCGCGGGATGGAGACCCAGTACTTC.

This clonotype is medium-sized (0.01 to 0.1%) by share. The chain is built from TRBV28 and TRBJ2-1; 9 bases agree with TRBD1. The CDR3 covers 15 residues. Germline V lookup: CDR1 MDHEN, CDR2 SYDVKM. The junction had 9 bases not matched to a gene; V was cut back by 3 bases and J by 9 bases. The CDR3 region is CASSFWDREGGEQFF. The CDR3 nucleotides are TGTGCCAGCAGTTTCTGGGACAGGGAAGGCGGTGAGCAGTTCTTC.

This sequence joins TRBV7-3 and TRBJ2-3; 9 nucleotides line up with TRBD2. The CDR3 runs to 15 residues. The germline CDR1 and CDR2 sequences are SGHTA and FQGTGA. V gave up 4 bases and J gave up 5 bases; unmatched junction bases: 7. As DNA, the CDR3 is TGTGCCAGCAGCTCCGGCGGGGGGGCCATAGATACGCAGTATTTT. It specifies CASSSGGGAIDTQYF.

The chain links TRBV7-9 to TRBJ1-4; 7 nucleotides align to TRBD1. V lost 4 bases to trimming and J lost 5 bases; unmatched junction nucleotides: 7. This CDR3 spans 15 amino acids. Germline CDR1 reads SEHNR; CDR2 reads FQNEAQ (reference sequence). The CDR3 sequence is CASSSNGTENEKLFF. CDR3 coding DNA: TGTGCCAGCAGCTCTAACGGGACAGAAAATGAAAAACTGTTTTTT.

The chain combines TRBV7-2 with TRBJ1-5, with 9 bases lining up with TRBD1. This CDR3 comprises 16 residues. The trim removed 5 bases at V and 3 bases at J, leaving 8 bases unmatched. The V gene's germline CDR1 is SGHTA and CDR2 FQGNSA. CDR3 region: CASSRWTGEANQPQHF. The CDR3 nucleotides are TGTGCCAGCAGCCGTTGGACAGGGGAGGCCAATCAGCCCCAGCATTTT.

CDR3 residues: CASSLRNTDTQYF. The CDR3 DNA is TGTGCCAGCAGCTTAAGAAACACAGATACGCAGTATTTT. This rearrangement joins TRBV7-6 to TRBJ2-3, with unresolved D. Trimming removed 2 bases at V and 2 bases at J, with 5 bases between. This CDR3 comprises 13 residues. Germline V lookup: CDR1 SGHVS, CDR2 FNYEAQ.

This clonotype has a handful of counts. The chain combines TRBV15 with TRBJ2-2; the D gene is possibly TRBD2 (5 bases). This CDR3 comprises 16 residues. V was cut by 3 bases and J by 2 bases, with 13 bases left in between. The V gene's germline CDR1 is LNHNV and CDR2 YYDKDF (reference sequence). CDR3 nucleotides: TGTGCCACCAGCAGCTCCGGACTGGGAAACACCGGGGAGCTGTTTTTT. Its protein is CATSSSGLGNTGELFF.

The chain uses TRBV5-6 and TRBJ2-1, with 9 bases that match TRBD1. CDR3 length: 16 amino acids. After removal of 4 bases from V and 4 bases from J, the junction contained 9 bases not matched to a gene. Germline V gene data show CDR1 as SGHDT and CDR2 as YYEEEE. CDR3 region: CASSILPGTGYNEQFF. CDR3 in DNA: TGTGCCAGCAGCATACTTCCCGGGACAGGGTACAATGAGCAGTTCTTC.

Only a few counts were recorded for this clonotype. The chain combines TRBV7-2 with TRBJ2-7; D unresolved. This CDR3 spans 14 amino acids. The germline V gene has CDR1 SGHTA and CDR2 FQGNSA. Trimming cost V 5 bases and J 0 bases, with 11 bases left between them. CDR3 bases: TGTGCCAGCAGCCTACCCTCTAACTCCTACGAGCAGTACTTC. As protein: CASSLPSNSYEQYF.

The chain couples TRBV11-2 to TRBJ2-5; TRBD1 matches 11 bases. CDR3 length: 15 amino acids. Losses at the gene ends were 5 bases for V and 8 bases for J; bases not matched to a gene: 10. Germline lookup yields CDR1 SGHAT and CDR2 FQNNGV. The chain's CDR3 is CASSLGQGAQRTQYF. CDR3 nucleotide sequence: TGTGCCAGCAGCCTAGGACAGGGGGCGCAGAGAACCCAGTACTTC.

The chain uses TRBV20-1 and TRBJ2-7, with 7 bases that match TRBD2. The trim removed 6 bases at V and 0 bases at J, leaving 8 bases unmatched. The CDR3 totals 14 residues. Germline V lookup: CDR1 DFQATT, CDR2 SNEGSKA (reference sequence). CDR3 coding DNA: TGCAGTGCGGGTGGGGGGGAACGCTCCTACGAGCAGTACTTC. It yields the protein CSAGGGERSYEQYF.

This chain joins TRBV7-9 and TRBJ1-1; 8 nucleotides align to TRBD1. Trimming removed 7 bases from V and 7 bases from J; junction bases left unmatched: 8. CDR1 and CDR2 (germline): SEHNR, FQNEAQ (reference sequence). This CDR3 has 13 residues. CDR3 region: CASNLVGTGEAFF. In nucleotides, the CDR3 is TGTGCCAGCAATCTCGTCGGGACAGGTGAAGCTTTCTTT.

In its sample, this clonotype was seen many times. CDR3 residues: CAMDRGTGELFF. CDR3 in DNA: TGTGCCATGGACAGGGGGACCGGGGAGCTGTTTTTT. V is TRBV7-2 and J is TRBJ2-2; TRBD1 matches at 10 bases. J lost 5 bases, V lost 10 bases, and 1 base had no gene match. Germline V CDR1 and CDR2: SGHTA, FQGNSA. The CDR3 is made up of 12 amino acids.

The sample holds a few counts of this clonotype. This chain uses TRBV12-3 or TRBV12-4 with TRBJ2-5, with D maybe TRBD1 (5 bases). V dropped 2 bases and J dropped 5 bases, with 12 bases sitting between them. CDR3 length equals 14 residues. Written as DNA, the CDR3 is TGTGCCAGCAGTTTAAGCAGGGTGCGGGAGACCCAGTACTTC. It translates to CASSLSRVRETQYF.

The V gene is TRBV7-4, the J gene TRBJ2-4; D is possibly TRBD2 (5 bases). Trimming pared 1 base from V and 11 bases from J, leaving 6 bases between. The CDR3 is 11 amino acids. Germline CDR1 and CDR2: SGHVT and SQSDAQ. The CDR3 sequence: CASSLGAVQYF. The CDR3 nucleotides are TGTGCCAGCAGCTTAGGAGCGGTTCAGTACTTC.

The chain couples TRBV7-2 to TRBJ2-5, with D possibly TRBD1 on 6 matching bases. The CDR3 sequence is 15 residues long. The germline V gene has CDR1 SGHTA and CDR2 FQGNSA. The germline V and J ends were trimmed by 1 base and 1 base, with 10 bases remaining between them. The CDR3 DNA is TGTGCCAGCAGCTTAGAGGGACATTCCCAAGAGACCCAGTACTTC. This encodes CASSLEGHSQETQYF.

The CDR3 region is CASSSIAGGTSTDTQYF. DNA for the CDR3: TGTGCCAGCAGCTCGATAGCGGGGGGGACTAGCACAGATACGCAGTATTTT. The rearrangement joins TRBV7-2 to TRBJ2-3; 11 nucleotides align to TRBD2. This CDR3 has 17 amino acids. V shed 4 bases, J shed 0 bases, and the junction held 6 bases outside the gene matches. Germline CDR1 is SGHTA and CDR2 is FQGNSA.

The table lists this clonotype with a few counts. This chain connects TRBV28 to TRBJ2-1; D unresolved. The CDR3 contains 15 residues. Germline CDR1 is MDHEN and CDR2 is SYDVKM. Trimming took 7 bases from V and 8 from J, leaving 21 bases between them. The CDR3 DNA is TGTGCCAGCATCAATATTCTGGCTGGTGTGCATGAGCAGTTCTTC. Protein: CASINILAGVHEQFF.

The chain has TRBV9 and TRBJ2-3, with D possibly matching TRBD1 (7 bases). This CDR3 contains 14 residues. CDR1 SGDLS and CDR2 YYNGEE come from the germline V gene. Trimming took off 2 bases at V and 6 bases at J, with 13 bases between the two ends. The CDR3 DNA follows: TGTGCCAGCAGCGTGGAGGGGGCAGGGGATACGCAGTATTTT. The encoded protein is CASSVEGAGDTQYF. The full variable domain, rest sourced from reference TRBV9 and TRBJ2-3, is DSGVTQTPKHLITATGQRVTLRCSPRSGDLSVYWYQQSLDQGLQFLIQYYNGEERAKGNILERFSAQQFPDLHSELNLSSLELGDSALYFCASSVEGAGDTQYFGPGTRLTVL.

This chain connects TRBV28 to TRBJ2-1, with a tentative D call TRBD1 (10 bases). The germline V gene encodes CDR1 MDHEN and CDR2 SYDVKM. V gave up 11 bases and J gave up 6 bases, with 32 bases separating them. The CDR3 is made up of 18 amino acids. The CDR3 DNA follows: TGTGCCCGATACGCCGGGACAGGGGAACTAGCGGGCACCAATGAGCAGTTCTTC. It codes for CARYAGTGELAGTNEQFF.

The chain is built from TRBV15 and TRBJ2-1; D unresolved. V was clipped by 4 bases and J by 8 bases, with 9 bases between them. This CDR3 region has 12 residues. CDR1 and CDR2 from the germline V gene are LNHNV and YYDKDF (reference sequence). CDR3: CATSTRPDEQFF. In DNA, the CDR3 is TGTGCCACCAGCACAAGACCCGATGAGCAGTTCTTC.

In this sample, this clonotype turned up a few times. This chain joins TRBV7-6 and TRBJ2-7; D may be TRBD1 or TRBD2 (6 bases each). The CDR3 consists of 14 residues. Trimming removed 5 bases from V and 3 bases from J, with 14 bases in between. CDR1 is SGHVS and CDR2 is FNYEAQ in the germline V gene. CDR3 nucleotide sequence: TGTGCCAGCAGCCGCGGGACACACGACTACGAGCAGTACTTC. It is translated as CASSRGTHDYEQYF.

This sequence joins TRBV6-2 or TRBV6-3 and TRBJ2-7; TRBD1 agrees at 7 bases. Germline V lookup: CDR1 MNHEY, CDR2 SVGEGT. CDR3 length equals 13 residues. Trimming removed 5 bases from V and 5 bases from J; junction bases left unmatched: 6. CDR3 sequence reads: CASSHGQANEQYF. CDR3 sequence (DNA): TGTGCCAGCAGTCACGGACAGGCAAACGAGCAGTACTTC.

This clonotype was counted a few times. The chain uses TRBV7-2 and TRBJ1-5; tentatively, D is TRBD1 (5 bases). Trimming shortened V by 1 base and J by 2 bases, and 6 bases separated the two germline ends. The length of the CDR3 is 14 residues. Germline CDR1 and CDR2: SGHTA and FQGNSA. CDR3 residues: CASSLEGGNQPQHF. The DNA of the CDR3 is TGTGCCAGCAGCTTAGAAGGGGGCAATCAGCCCCAGCATTTT.

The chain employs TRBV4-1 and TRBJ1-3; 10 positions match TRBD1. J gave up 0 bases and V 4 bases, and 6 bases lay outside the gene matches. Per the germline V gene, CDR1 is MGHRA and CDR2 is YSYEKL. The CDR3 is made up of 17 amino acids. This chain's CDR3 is CASSPPGTGDSGNTIYF. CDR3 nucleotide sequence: TGCGCCAGCAGCCCCCCGGGGACAGGGGACTCTGGAAACACCATATATTTT.

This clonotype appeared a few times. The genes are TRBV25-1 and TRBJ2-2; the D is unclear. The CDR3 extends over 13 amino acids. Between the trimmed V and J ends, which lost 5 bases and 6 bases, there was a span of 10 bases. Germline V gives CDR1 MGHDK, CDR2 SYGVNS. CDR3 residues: CASSTRNPGELFF. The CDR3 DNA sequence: TGTGCCAGCAGTACGAGAAATCCCGGGGAGCTGTTTTTT.

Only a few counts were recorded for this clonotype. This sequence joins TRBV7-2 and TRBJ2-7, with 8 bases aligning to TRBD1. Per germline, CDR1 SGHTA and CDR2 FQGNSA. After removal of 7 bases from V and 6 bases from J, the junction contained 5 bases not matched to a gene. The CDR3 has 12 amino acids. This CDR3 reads CASTGGAFEQYF. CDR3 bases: TGTGCCAGCACAGGGGGCGCATTCGAGCAGTACTTC.

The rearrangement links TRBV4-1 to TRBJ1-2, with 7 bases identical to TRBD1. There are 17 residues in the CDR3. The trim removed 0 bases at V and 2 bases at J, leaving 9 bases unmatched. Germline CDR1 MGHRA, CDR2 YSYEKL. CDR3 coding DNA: TGCGCCAGCAGCCAAGAACCCACAGGGGTTATCAACTATGGCTACACCTTC. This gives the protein CASSQEPTGVINYGYTF.

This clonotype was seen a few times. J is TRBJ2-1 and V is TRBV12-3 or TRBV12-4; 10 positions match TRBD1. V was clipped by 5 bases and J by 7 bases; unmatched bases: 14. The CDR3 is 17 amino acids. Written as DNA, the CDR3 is TGTGCCAGCAGTATCAAGCCCGGGACAGGGGTTTTTAATGAGCAGTTCTTC. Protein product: CASSIKPGTGVFNEQFF.

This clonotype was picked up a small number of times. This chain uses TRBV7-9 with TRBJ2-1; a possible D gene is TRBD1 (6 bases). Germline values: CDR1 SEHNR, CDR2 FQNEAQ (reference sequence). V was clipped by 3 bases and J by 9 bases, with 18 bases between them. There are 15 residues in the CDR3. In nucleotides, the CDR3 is TGTGCCAGCAGCTTCCCTAACAGGGAGAGGAGTGAGCAGTTCTTC. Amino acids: CASSFPNRERSEQFF. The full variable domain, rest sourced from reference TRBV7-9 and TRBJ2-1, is DTGVSQNPRHKITKRGQNVTFRCDPISEHNRLYWYRQTLGQGPEFLTYFQNEAQLEKSRLLSDRFSAERPKGSFSTLEIQRTEQGDSAMYLCASSFPNRERSEQFFGPGTRLTVL.